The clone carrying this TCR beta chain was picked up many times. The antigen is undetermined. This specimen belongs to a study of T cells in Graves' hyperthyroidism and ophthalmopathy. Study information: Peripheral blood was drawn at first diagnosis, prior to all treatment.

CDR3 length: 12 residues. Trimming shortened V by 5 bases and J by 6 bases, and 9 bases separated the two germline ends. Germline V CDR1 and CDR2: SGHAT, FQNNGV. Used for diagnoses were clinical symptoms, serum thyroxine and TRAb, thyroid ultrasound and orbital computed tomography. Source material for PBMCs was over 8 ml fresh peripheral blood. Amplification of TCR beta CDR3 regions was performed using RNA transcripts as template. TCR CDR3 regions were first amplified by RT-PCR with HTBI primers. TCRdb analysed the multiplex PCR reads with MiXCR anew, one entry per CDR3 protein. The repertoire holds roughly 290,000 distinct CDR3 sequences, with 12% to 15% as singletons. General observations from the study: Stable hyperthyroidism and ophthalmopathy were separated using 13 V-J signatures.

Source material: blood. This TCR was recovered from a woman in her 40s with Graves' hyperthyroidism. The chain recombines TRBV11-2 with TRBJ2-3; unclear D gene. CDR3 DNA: TGTGCCAGCAGCGTGATTCTGGATACGCAGTATTTT. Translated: CASSVILDTQYF. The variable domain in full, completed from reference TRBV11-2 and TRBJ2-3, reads EAGVAQSPRYKIIEKRQSVAFWCNPISGHATLYWYQQILGQGPKLLIQFQNNGVVDDSQLPKDRFSAERLKGVDSTLKIQPAKLEDSAVYLCASSVILDTQYFGPGTRLTVL.